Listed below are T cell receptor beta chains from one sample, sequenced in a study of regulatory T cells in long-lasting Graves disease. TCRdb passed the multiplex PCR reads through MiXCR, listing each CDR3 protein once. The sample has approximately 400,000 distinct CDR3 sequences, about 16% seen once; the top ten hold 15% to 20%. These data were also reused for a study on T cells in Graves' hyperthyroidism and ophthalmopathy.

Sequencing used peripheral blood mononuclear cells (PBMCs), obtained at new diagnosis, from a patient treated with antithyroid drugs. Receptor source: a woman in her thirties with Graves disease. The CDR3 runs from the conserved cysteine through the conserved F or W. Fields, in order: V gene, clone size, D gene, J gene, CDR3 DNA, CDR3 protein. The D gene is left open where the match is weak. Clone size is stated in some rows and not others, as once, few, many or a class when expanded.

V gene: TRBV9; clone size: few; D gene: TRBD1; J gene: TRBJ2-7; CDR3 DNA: TGTGCCAGCAGCCTAAAGGGGGACAGGGACATCCACTACGAGCAGTACTTC; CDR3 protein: CASSLKGDRDIHYEQYF
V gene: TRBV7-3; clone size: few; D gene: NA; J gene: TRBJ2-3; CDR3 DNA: TGTGCCAGCAGCTCAGCGGACTGGTCAGATACGCAGTATTTT; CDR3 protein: CASSSADWSDTQYF
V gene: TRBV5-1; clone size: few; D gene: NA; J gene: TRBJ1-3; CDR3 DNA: TGCGCCAGCAGCTTGGGGTCAGGCGGCTCTGGAAACACCATATATTTT; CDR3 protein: CASSLGSGGSGNTIYF
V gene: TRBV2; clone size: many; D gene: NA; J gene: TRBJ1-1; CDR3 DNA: TGTGCCAGCAGTGATCGAGGTCAACAGAACACTGAAGCTTTCTTT; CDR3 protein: CASSDRGQQNTEAFF
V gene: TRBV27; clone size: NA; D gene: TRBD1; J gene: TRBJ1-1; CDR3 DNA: TGTGCCAGCAAAACGCGGGACAGGGGGCTTATGAACACTGAAGCTTTCTTT; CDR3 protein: CASKTRDRGLMNTEAFF
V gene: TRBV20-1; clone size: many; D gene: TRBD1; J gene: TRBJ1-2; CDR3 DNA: TGCAGTGCTAGTATAGGACAGGGCCGTGGTGGCTACACCTTC; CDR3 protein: CSASIGQGRGGYTF
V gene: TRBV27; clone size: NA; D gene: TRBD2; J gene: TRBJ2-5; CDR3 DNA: TGTGCCAGCAGTTCCAGCGGGGCGGGGACCCAGTACTTC; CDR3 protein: CASSSSGAGTQYF
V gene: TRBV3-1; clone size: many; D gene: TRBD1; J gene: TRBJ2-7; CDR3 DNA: TGTGCCAGCAGCCAAGAACGAAGGGGGCCCTCCTACGAGCAGTACTTC; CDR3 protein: CASSQERRGPSYEQYF
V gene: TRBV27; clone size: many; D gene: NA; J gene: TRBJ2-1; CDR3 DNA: TGTGCCAGCCGAATGGGGTGGAATGAGCAGTTCTTC; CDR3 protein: CASRMGWNEQFF
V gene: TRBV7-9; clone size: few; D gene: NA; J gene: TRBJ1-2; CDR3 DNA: TGTGCCAGCAGCTTGATTCAGGGGAGCTCTGGCTACACCTTC; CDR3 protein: CASSLIQGSSGYTF
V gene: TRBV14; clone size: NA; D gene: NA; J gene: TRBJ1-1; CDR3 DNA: TGTGCCAGCAGCCTCGTGGGGCGGTTCTACGAAGCTTTCTTT; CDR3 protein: CASSLVGRFYEAFF
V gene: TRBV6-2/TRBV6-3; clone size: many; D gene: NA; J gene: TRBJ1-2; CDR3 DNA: TGTGCCAGCAGTTCAGCCCCAAACTATGGCTACACCTTC; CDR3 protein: CASSSAPNYGYTF
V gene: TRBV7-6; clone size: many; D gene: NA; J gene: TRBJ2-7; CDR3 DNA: TGTGCCAGCAGCTTAGCGGGAAATGACGGCGAGCAGTACTTC; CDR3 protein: CASSLAGNDGEQYF
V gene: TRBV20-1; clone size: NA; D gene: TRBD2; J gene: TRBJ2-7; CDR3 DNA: TGCAGTGCTAGAGGGGGAGGGCCCGCGGGGGATTACGAGCAGTACTTC; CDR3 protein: CSARGGGPAGDYEQYF
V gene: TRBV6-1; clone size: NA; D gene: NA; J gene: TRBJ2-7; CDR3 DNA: TGTGCCAGCAGAGATGGATTCCCGAGCTCCTACGAGCAGTACTTC; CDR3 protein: CASRDGFPSSYEQYF
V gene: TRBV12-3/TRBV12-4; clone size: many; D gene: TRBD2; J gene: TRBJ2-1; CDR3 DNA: TGTGCCAGCATCTTAGGGACTAGCGCCCACAATGAGCAGTTCTTC; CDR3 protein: CASILGTSAHNEQFF
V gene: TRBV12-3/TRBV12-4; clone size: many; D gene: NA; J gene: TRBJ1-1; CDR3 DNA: TGTGCCAGCAGTTCCTCATCTTTGAACACTGAAGCTTTCTTT; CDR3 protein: CASSSSSLNTEAFF
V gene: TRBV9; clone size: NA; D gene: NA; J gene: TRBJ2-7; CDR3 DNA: TGTGCCAGCAGCGCAGGGTCTAGCGTCTCCTACGAGCAGTACTTC; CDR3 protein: CASSAGSSVSYEQYF
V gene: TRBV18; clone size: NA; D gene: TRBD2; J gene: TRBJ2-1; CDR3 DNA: TGTGCCAGCTCACCCGGACTAGCGACAACTGAGCAGTTCTTC; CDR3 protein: CASSPGLATTEQFF
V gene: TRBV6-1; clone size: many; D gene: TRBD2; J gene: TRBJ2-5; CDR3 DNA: TGTGCCGATCGTCGCGGGAGAGGGGAACGGTACCAAGAGACCCAGTACTTC; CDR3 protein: CADRRGRGERYQETQYF
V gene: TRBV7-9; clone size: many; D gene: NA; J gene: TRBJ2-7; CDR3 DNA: TGTGCCAGCAGCTCCCCTGGGGGTCCATACGAGCAGTACTTC; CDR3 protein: CASSSPGGPYEQYF
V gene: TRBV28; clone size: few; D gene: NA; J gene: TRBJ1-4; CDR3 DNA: TGTGCCAGCAGTGTCGGTAACCAACGTGAGGAAAAACTGTTTTTT; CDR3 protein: CASSVGNQREEKLFF
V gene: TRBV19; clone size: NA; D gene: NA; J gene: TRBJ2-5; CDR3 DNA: TGTGCCAGTAGTCCCCTCGGGGAGCGGGAGACCCAGTACTTC; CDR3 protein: CASSPLGERETQYF
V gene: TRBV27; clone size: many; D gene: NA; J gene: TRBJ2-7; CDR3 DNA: TGTGCCAGCAGCCTAGCTTCCGAGCAGTACTTC; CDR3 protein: CASSLASEQYF
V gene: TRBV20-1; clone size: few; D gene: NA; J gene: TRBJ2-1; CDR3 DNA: TGCAGCTTCTCCCGGAGGAGCTCCTACAATGAGCAGTTCTTC; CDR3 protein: CSFSRRSSYNEQFF
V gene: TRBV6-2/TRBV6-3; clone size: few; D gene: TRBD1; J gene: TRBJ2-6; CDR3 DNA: TGTGCCAGCAGTTCCGGGACAGGCGCTCTTGGGGCCAACGTCCTGACTTTC; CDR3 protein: CASSSGTGALGANVLTF
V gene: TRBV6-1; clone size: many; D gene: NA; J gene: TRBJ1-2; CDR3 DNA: TGTGCCAGCAGTGAATCGGGGGAAGCCTATGGCTACACCTTC; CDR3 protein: CASSESGEAYGYTF
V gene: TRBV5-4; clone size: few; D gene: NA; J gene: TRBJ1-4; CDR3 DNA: TGTGCCAGCAGCTTGGCTTCAGGGGCGAATGAAAAACTGCTTTTT; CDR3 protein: CASSLASGANEKLLF
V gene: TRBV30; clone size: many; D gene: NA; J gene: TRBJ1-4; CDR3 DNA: TGTGCCTGGGGGTATTTGGGGGCAGGCGAAAAACTGTTTTTT; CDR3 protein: CAWGYLGAGEKLFF
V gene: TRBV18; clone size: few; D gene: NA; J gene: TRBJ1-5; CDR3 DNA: TGTGCCAGCTCACCTTTAGCAACCCCGGATCGGCCCCAGCATTTT; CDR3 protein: CASSPLATPDRPQHF
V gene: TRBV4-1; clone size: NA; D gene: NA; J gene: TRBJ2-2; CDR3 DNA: TGCGCCAGCGGTCCGGGACTCCCTACCGGGGAGCTGTTTTTT; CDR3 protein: CASGPGLPTGELFF
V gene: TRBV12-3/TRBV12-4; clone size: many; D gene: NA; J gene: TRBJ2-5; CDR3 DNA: TGTGCCAGCAGTTTACCAGGGGAGAAGACCCAGTACTTC; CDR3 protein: CASSLPGEKTQYF
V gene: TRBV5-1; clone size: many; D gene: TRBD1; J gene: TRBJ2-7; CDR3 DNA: TGCGCCAGCAGCTTGGACGGGACAGCTTACGAGCAGTACTTC; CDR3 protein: CASSLDGTAYEQYF
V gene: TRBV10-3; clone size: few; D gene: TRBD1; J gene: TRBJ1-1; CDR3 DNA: TGTGCCATCAGACAGGGGCATACTGAAGCTTTCTTT; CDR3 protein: CAIRQGHTEAFF
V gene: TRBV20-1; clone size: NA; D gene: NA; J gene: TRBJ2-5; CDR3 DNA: TGCAGTGCCGCGGACCGCCAAGAGACCCAGTACTTC; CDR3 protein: CSAADRQETQYF
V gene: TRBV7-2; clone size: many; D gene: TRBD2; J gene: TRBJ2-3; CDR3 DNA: TGTGCCAGCAGCCCCCGTGCTCTAGCGGGAGGGCCCCCTGGGGGGGATACGCAGTATTTT; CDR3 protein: CASSPRALAGGPPGGDTQYF
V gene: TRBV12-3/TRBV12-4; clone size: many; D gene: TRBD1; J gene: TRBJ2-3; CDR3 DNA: TGTGCCAGCAGTTTGGGTGACAGGGACACAGATACGCAGTATTTT; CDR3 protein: CASSLGDRDTDTQYF
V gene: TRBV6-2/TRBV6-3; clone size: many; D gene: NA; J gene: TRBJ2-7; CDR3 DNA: TGTGCCAGCAGTTGGGCCGGCAGGGGGGACTACGAGCAGTACTTC; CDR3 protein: CASSWAGRGDYEQYF
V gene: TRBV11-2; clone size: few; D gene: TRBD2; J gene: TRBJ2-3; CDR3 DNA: TGTGCCAGCAGCTTAGGGGCCGGGAGGGGGGCAGATACGCAGTATTTT; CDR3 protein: CASSLGAGRGADTQYF
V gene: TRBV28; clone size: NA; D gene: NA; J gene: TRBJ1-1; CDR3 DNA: TGTGCCAGCAGCCCAAAATCAGATACTGAAGCTTTCTTT; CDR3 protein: CASSPKSDTEAFF